Described below is a single TCR beta chain sequence and its context. Its antigen is undetermined. This table comes from immunoSEQ multiplex PCR, and its TCRdb copy is limited to in-frame clones, with some not included. The table lists 20,000 to 25,000 clones, under 80% of them singletons. This specimen comes from a study of cytotoxic CD8 clonotypes in ibrutinib-treated CLL. Looking at the study overall: Investigators reported roughly 24 partial and 2 complete responses; after median approximately 63 months, roughly 15 patients remained remitted and about 12 progressed.

Overall study findings and caveats: Private clonotypes, not public ones, expanded at ibrutinib response.

In germline, CDR1 is SQVTM, CDR2 ANQGSEA. The trim removed 4 bases at V and 7 bases at J, leaving 18 bases unmatched. This CDR3 is 16 amino acids long. The sequence came from a human donor with chronic lymphocytic leukemia. Source: PBMCs, taken before ibrutinib treatment. V and J are TRBV29-1 and TRBJ2-7, with 8 positions matching TRBD2. The CDR3 sequence is CSVGRRGGRLLGEQYF. The CDR3 DNA sequence: TGCAGCGTTGGACGCCGTGGCGGGAGGCTTCTAGGTGAGCAGTACTTC.